These T cell receptor beta chains were read from a single sample in a study of OX40 agonist ivuxolimab in advanced cancers. Profiled with immunoSEQ multiplex PCR; TCRdb holds only in-frame clones, not every one. The sample has 80,000 or so clones; 85% to 90% are singletons. Source: CD4+ or CD8+ T cells sorted from blood, taken in a trial of the OX40 agonist ivuxolimab. The receptor set was obtained from an adult with an advanced solid tumor such as melanoma, head and neck, liver or kidney cancer. Each CDR3 is given with its conserved first and last residue.

TRBJ2-3,TRBV28,CASSLAGGPGTDTQYF
TRBJ1-1,TRBV7-8,CASSSMRQGSTEAFF
TRBJ1-4,TRBV5-6,CASSLRQGREKLFF
TRBJ2-5,TRBV28,CASSFHTLQETQYF
TRBJ2-7,TRBV5-1,CASSLQFGDFSSYEQYF
TRBJ1-1,TRBV6-6,CASRPGNTEAFF
TRBJ1-2,TRBV10-3,CAISGRGDSDGYTF
TRBJ2-3,TRBV11-2,CASSFRRESTDTQYF
TRBJ2-3,TRBV7-9,CASSTGLAGVLPSTDTQYF
TRBJ2-7,TRBV5-1,CASSQQVPRDEQYF
TRBJ2-5,TRBV30,CAWSSATGVETQYF
TRBJ2-6,TRBV6-6,CASSFSGANVLTF
TRBJ1-2,TRBV28,CASSLSGYGYGYTF
TRBJ2-2,TRBV14,CASSQDGRTFFTGELFF